Below, 14 T cell receptor beta chains from the same sample are listed, as sequenced in a study of blood T cell repertoires in COVID-19. Assay: immunoSEQ multiplex PCR; the TCRdb copy retains only in-frame clones and omits some. The data show about 400,000 clones, around 87% seen once. Sequenced: PBMCs or T cells enriched from blood (not recorded which). Receptors were obtained from a woman aged 45 to 65 who had recovered from COVID-19.

This chain links TRBV28 with TRBJ1-5, with D perhaps TRBD1 (6 bases). The CDR3 contains 14 residues. Germline CDR1 is MDHEN and CDR2 is SYDVKM. V lost 8 bases and J lost 3, with 14 bases in between. The CDR3 sequence: CASRPTGINQPQHF. CDR3 sequence (DNA): TGTGCCAGCCGACCAACAGGGATCAATCAGCCCCAGCATTTT.

This chain uses TRBV7-8 with TRBJ1-5, with D uncertain. The CDR3 has 15 residues. Germline CDR1 SGHVS, CDR2 FQNEAQ. Trimming pared 0 bases from V and 1 base from J, leaving 7 bases between. The CDR3 spells CASSLAQRSNQPQHF. CDR3 DNA: TGTGCCAGCAGCTTAGCCCAGAGGAGCAATCAGCCCCAGCATTTT.

The chain joins TRBV7-9 to TRBJ1-4; TRBD1 matches at 11 bases. CDR3 length: 18 residues. The germline CDR1 and CDR2 sequences are SEHNR and FQNEAQ (reference sequence). With 3 bases clipped from V and 2 bases from J, the junction kept 8 bases outside the gene matches. This chain's CDR3 is CASSFVGTGGQTNEKLFF. The CDR3 DNA sequence: TGTGCCAGCAGCTTCGTCGGGACAGGGGGACAGACTAATGAAAAACTGTTTTTT. Combining the CDR3 with reference TRBV7-9 and TRBJ1-4 gives the whole variable domain DTGVSQNPRHKITKRGQNVTFRCDPISEHNRLYWYRQTLGQGPEFLTYFQNEAQLEKSRLLSDRFSAERPKGSFSTLEIQRTEQGDSAMYLCASSFVGTGGQTNEKLFFGSGTQLSVL.

The count of this clone is one. V and J are TRBV19 and TRBJ1-5; D perhaps matches TRBD1 (5 bases). CDR1 and CDR2 from the germline V gene are LNHDA and SQIVND (reference sequence). Between the trimmed V and J ends, which lost 4 bases and 6 bases, there was a span of 13 bases. The CDR3 has 14 amino acids. CDR3 region: CASSTTGGTQPQHF. The CDR3 DNA reads as TGTGCCAGTAGTACCACAGGTGGTACTCAGCCCCAGCATTTT.

The chain combines TRBV27 with TRBJ1-2; 11 bases fit TRBD1. J was trimmed by 4 bases and V by 6 bases; bases with no gene match: 4. Germline V gives CDR1 MNHEY, CDR2 SMNVEV (reference sequence). CDR3 size: 14 residues. DNA for the CDR3: TGTGCCAGCAGACGGACAGGGGGCGCCTATGGCTACACCTTC. It codes for CASRRTGGAYGYTF.

The rearrangement uses TRBV11-2 and TRBJ2-7, with D uncertain. In germline, CDR1 is SGHAT, CDR2 FQNNGV. V dropped 6 bases and J dropped 7 bases, with 19 bases sitting between them. CDR3 length: 14 amino acids. The CDR3 reads CASRQPGSSGEQYF. The DNA of the CDR3 is TGTGCCAGCAGGCAACCCGGGTCCTCCGGGGAGCAGTACTTC.

V gene TRBV30 combines with J gene TRBJ1-5; D is uncertain. This CDR3 is 15 amino acids long. V was clipped by 3 bases and J by 5 bases, with 17 bases between them. Germline CDR1 and CDR2: GTSNPN and SVGIG (reference sequence). This chain's CDR3 is CAWSRLGGKDQPQHF. The CDR3 bases are TGTGCCTGGAGCCGTCTCGGCGGGAAAGATCAGCCCCAGCATTTT.

This clone has only a few counts. J is TRBJ1-5 and V is TRBV5-1; D is unresolved. The CDR3 contains 15 residues. Germline loops: CDR1 SGHRS, CDR2 YFSETQ. Trimming took off 0 bases at V and 1 base at J, with 8 bases between the two ends. The CDR3: CASSLDARSNQPQHF. The DNA for the CDR3 is TGCGCCAGCAGCTTGGACGCTCGGAGCAATCAGCCCCAGCATTTT. Complete variable domain (other parts from reference TRBV5-1 and TRBJ1-5): KAGVTQTPRYLIKTRGQQVTLSCSPISGHRSVSWYQQTPGQGLQFLFEYFSETQRNKGNFPGRFSGRQFSNSRSEMNVSTLELGDSALYLCASSLDARSNQPQHFGDGTRLSIL.

The rearrangement links TRBV6-5 to TRBJ1-2, with D possibly TRBD1 on 5 matching bases. CDR3 length: 14 amino acids. V gave up 0 bases and J gave up 8 bases, with 13 bases separating them. The V gene's germline CDR1 is MNHEY and CDR2 SVGAGI. Here the CDR3 DNA reads TGTGCCAGCAGTTACTCGAGGCAGGGCGCCGGCTACACCTTC. Residues: CASSYSRQGAGYTF.

The chain joins TRBV3-1 (or the pseudogene TRBV3-2) to TRBJ1-2; a possible D gene is TRBD1 (6 bases). The CDR3 sequence is 14 residues long. Trimming pared 4 bases from V and 6 bases from J, leaving 15 bases between. Germline V gives CDR1 LGHDT, CDR2 YNNKEL (reference sequence). The CDR3 region is CASSRPGTSNGYTF. CDR3 DNA sequence: TGTGCCAGCAGCCGACCCGGGACAAGCAATGGCTACACCTTC.

The genes are TRBV3-1 (or the pseudogene TRBV3-2) and TRBJ1-2; TRBD1 matches at 7 bases. CDR1 is LGHDT, CDR2 YNNKEL, per germline (reference sequence). The junction had 7 bases not matched to a gene; V was cut back by 0 bases and J by 6 bases. The CDR3 spans 15 residues. CDR3 in DNA: TGTGCCAGCAGCCAAGAAATCTGGACAGGAGATGGCTACACCTTC. Residues: CASSQEIWTGDGYTF.

The chain combines TRBV7-9 with TRBJ2-1; D call uncertain. Trimming pared 5 bases from V and 0 bases from J, leaving 11 bases between. Germline V gene data show CDR1 as SEHNR and CDR2 as FQNEAQ (reference sequence). There are 15 residues in the CDR3. CDR3 in amino acids: CASSPRSRSYNEQFF. As DNA, the CDR3 is TGTGCCAGCAGCCCCCGTTCTCGCTCCTACAATGAGCAGTTCTTC.

This clone has more than one count but fewer than ten. This chain links TRBV6-5 with TRBJ2-7; 7 bases align to TRBD1. This CDR3 has 13 residues. After removal of 7 bases from V and 4 bases from J, the junction contained 7 bases not matched to a gene. Germline-derived CDR1 and CDR2 are MNHEY and SVGAGI. The CDR3 DNA follows: TGTGCCAGCACGGGCGTGACAGGGTACGAGCAGTACTTC. It specifies CASTGVTGYEQYF.

The chain couples TRBV24-1 to TRBJ2-1; D might be TRBD2 (6 bases). This CDR3 has 19 amino acids. V gave up 0 bases and J gave up 0 bases, with 17 bases separating them. Germline V CDR1 and CDR2: KGHDR, SFDVKD. Written as DNA, the CDR3 is TGTGCCACCAGTGATTTGACCGGACGGTCGGGGGACTCCTACAATGAGCAGTTCTTC. It is translated as CATSDLTGRSGDSYNEQFF.